The subject of this entry is one T cell receptor (beta chain). TCRdb keeps only in-frame clones here, not all; method: immunoSEQ multiplex PCR. Counted here are 70,000 to 95,000 clones, approximately 97% occurring once; the ten biggest clones make up around 0.029%. The data were obtained in a study of siplizumab effects on memory and regulatory T cells. Sequencing was performed on naive CD4+ T cells sorted from blood. The sequence was obtained from a human donor in good health.

The CDR3 DNA follows: TGTGCCAGCAGTGATCCTACAGGGCTCAGCAATCAGCCCCAGCATTTT. Translated, it gives CASSDPTGLSNQPQHF. The chain is built from TRBV6-4 and TRBJ1-5; possible D gene TRBD1, 6 bases. The ends were cut back, 3 bases at V and 1 base at J, with 13 bases in the middle. Germline V gene data show CDR1 as MRHNA and CDR2 as SNTAGT. The CDR3 loop spans 16 amino acids.